The T cell receptor (beta chain) under discussion was sequenced for a study of blood T cell repertoires in COVID-19. On the study more broadly: Samples came from the United States, Italy and Spain, spanning acute and convalescent COVID-19. PBMCs, B-cell-depleted T cells, or T cells were the source of the cDNA or gDNA that made up the material.

The table came from immunoSEQ multiplex PCR; TCRdb's copy has only in-frame clones and leaves some out. The sample has 150,000 or so clones, roughly nine tenths seen once. The CDR3 loop spans 17 amino acids. Germline V gene lookup returns CDR1 KGHSH and CDR2 LQKENI. Trimming stripped 8 bases from V and 1 base from J, with 18 bases between. The chain links TRBV18 to TRBJ2-6; maybe TRBD1 (6 bases). Material: peripheral blood. This TCR was recovered from a woman between 65 and 79 years old with COVID-19, enrolled during active disease. The CDR3 DNA is TGTGCCAGCACCACCGGGACACCATCTTCTGGGGCCAACGTCCTGACTTTC. It is translated as CASTTGTPSSGANVLTF.